This passage covers 15 T cell receptor beta chains from one sample sequenced in a study of radiation and T cells in renal cell carcinoma. Time point given: blood 4 weeks post-SBRT, at nephrectomy. Treatment denoted: 15 Gy SBRT to primary tumor, nephrectomy 4 weeks later. Sequencing used immunoSEQ multiplex PCR; TCRdb keeps in-frame clones, though not all of them. The table includes around 180,000 clones, less than 90% detected once. This material consisted of blood, taken from a patient whose treatment included radiotherapy and nephrectomy. These TCRs come from a woman aged 45-59 years with renal cell carcinoma.

This chain links TRBV5-1 with TRBJ1-2; D unresolved. V lost 0 bases and J 5 bases, leaving 11 bases between the germline ends. The CDR3 length is 14 residues. CDR1 is SGHRS and CDR2 is YFSETQ in the germline V gene. CDR3 nucleotides: TGCGCCAGCAGCTTGGAGGTGGCAGCGTATGGCTACACCTTC. Protein sequence: CASSLEVAAYGYTF.

This clone has just one count. V and J are TRBV15 and TRBJ1-6; no definite D call. Germline V CDR1 and CDR2: LNHNV, YYDKDF (reference sequence). CDR3 size: 15 residues. Between the trimmed V and J ends, which lost 0 bases and 13 bases, there was a span of 16 bases. For the CDR3, the DNA is TGTGCCACCAGCAGAGAGGGGTCAGAGATCGGGCCCCTCCACTTT. It translates to CATSREGSEIGPLHF.

The chain links TRBV19 to TRBJ2-3; D gene uncertain. The CDR3 is 14 residues long. Trimming left V 0 bases short and J 4 bases short, with 8 bases between. Germline V gives CDR1 LNHDA, CDR2 SQIVND (reference sequence). Written as DNA, the CDR3 is TGTGCCAGTAGTATAGAAGCAGCCTCAGATACGCAGTATTTT. It specifies CASSIEAASDTQYF.

CDR3 region: CASSPQEFRRENEQYF. The CDR3 DNA sequence: TGTGCCAGCAGCCCCCAAGAATTCCGTAGAGAGAACGAGCAGTACTTC. The chain has TRBV11-2 and TRBJ2-7; D not resolved. The length of the CDR3 is 16 residues. The germline V gene encodes CDR1 SGHAT and CDR2 FQNNGV. The germline V and J ends were trimmed by 5 bases and 5 bases, with 22 bases remaining between them.

This clone was observed a single time. The gene calls are TRBV13 and TRBJ2-5, with 7 bases aligning to TRBD2. The CDR3 has 14 residues. The germline V gene encodes CDR1 PRHDT and CDR2 FYEKMQ (reference sequence). V was clipped by 5 bases and J by 4 bases; unmatched bases: 7. The CDR3 sequence: CASSTTSLGETQYF. CDR3 DNA: TGTGCCAGCAGCACGACTAGCCTGGGAGAGACCCAGTACTTC. Drawing the rest from reference TRBV13 and TRBJ2-5, the complete variable domain is AAGVIQSPRHLIKEKRETATLKCYPIPRHDTVYWYQQGPGQDPQFLISFYEKMQSDKGSIPDRFSAQQFSDYHSELNMSSLELGDSALYFCASSTTSLGETQYFGPGTRLLVL.

The chain carries TRBV7-9 and TRBJ1-1; D is perhaps TRBD1 (5 bases). CDR1 is SEHNR, CDR2 FQNEAQ, per germline (reference sequence). The CDR3 contains 15 residues. Trimming shortened V by 1 base and J by 1 base, and 10 bases separated the two germline ends. The CDR3 DNA is TGTGCCAGCAGCTTAGACGGACACGCGAACACTGAAGCTTTCTTT. It codes for CASSLDGHANTEAFF.

The CDR3 coding sequence is TGTGCCAGCAGTGTATCCGCGGACCCTACGGCCGGGGAGCTGTTTTTT. It yields the protein CASSVSADPTAGELFF. The chain links TRBV6-1 to TRBJ2-2; D unresolved. This CDR3 has 16 amino acids. Germline V gene lookup returns CDR1 MNHNS and CDR2 SASEGT. Trimming cost V 4 bases and J 6 bases, with 18 bases left between them.

The J gene is TRBJ2-2, the V gene TRBV4-1, with a tentative D call TRBD1 (6 bases). This CDR3 is 15 amino acids long. Trimming cost V 6 bases and J 6 bases, with 17 bases left between them. Germline CDR1 and CDR2: MGHRA and YSYEKL. The CDR3 region has the DNA TGCGCCAGCAGTCCGCAGGGGTCCCGCGCCGGGGAGCTGTTTTTT. It is translated as CASSPQGSRAGELFF.

This clone was seen a few times. V and J are TRBV9 and TRBJ1-2, with no clear D. The CDR3 loop spans 14 amino acids. Germline V CDR1 and CDR2: SGDLS, YYNGEE. Trimming left V 3 bases short and J 0 bases short, with 9 bases between. In DNA, the CDR3 is TGTGCCAGCAGCGCCGGTCTATCTAACTATGGCTACACCTTC. Translation: CASSAGLSNYGYTF. The full variable domain, with the rest looked up from reference TRBV9 and TRBJ1-2, is DSGVTQTPKHLITATGQRVTLRCSPRSGDLSVYWYQQSLDQGLQFLIQYYNGEERAKGNILERFSAQQFPDLHSELNLSSLELGDSALYFCASSAGLSNYGYTFGSGTRLTVV.

The V and J genes are TRBV10-3 and TRBJ1-1, with 8 bases fitting TRBD1. Germline V gene data show CDR1 as ENHRY and CDR2 as SYGVKD. This CDR3 contains 14 residues. V shed 0 bases and J 10 bases; nucleotides not matched to a gene: 7. The CDR3 here is CAISESGRGRLAFF. The DNA of the CDR3 is TGTGCCATCAGTGAGTCAGGCAGGGGGCGCCTAGCTTTCTTT.

DNA of the CDR3: TGCGCCAGCAGTTGGATGACAGGCAACACTGAAGCTTTCTTT. It codes for CASSWMTGNTEAFF. This chain joins TRBV5-1 and TRBJ1-1; possibly TRBD1 for D (6 bases). Looked up from germline, CDR1 is SGHRS and CDR2 is YFSETQ. The V end was cut by 5 bases, the J end by 2 bases, with 13 bases between. The CDR3 length is 14 residues.

The CDR3 protein is CASSLEGGSYNEQFF. In nucleotides, the CDR3 is TGCGCCAGCAGTTTGGAGGGGGGCTCCTACAATGAGCAGTTCTTC. The rearrangement joins TRBV4-3 to TRBJ2-1, with D tentatively TRBD1 or TRBD2 (6 bases each). V was shortened by 6 bases and J by 0 bases, with 12 bases between the two germline ends. The germline CDR1 and CDR2 sequences are LGHNA and YSLEER. This CDR3 comprises 15 residues.

The chain combines TRBV18 with TRBJ1-2; D is uncertain. The V and J ends lost 4 bases and 0 bases respectively, with 9 bases between them. CDR1 KGHSH and CDR2 LQKENI come from the germline V gene. CDR3 length: 14 amino acids. Here the CDR3 reads CASSRASTNYGYTF. The CDR3, as DNA: TGTGCCAGCTCACGGGCCAGTACTAACTATGGCTACACCTTC.

The V call is TRBV12-5, the J call TRBJ2-3; D unclear. CDR3 length: 13 amino acids. Germline V gene data show CDR1 as LGHNT and CDR2 as FRNRAP. Trimming took 5 bases from V and 4 from J, leaving 10 bases between them. CDR3 amino acids: CASGPLLADTQYF. As DNA, the CDR3 is TGTGCTAGTGGTCCCCTTCTTGCAGATACGCAGTATTTT.

The genes are TRBV7-9 and TRBJ1-5, with D unclear. The V gene's germline CDR1 is SEHNR and CDR2 FQNEAQ (reference sequence). Trimming took 3 bases from V and 6 from J, leaving 12 bases between them. CDR3 length: 14 residues. CDR3 loop: CASSLGQAGQPQHF. CDR3 DNA sequence: TGTGCCAGCAGCTTGGGTCAGGCTGGTCAGCCCCAGCATTTT.